This TCR beta chain comes out of a study of blood T cell repertoires in COVID-19. Study at large: The origin of the acute and convalescent COVID-19 samples was the United States, Italy and Spain. T cells, B-cell-depleted T cells, or PBMCs provided the cDNA or gDNA that served as material.

This CDR3 is 17 amino acids long. The V gene end was trimmed by 3 bases and the J gene end by 0 bases; junction bases not matched to a gene: 7. The germline V gene encodes CDR1 LNHNV and CDR2 YYDKDF (reference sequence). Per the original data handling: The assay estimated nucleated cells by amplifying reference gene primers. Sequencing used immunoSEQ multiplex PCR; TCRdb keeps in-frame clones, though not all of them. The V and J calls and clone size come from that table; D and trimming were worked out from the DNA. The sample has some 110,000 clones, around four fifths seen once. This clone was detected only once.

V is TRBV15 and J is TRBJ1-1; TRBD1 aligns across 10 bases. The sequencing sample was made of peripheral blood. This receptor was identified in a man aged 60 to 69 with acute or convalescent COVID-19. The CDR3 sequence: CATSRRTGGWMNTEAFF. For the CDR3, the DNA is TGTGCCACCAGCAGGCGGACAGGGGGATGGATGAACACTGAAGCTTTCTTT.